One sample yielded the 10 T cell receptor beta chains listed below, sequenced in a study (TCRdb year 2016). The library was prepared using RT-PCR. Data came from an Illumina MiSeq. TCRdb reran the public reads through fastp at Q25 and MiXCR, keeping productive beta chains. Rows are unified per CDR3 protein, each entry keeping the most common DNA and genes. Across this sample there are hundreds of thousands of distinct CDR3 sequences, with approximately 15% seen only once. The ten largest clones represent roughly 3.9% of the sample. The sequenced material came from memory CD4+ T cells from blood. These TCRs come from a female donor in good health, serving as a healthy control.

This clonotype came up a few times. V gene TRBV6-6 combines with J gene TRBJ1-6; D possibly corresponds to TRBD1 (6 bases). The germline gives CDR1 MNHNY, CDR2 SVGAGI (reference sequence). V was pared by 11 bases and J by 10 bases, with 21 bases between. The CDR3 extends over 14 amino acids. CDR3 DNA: TGTGCCGGCCGGGATCCAGGGGCTGGCTCACCCCTCCACTTT. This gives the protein CAGRDPGAGSPLHF.

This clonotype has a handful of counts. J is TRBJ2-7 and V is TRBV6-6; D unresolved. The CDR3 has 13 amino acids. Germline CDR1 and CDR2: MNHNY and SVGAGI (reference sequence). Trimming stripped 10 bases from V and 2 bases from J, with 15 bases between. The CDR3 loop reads CATADTTTYEQYF. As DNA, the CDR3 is TGTGCCACCGCGGATACTACAACCTACGAGCAGTACTTC.

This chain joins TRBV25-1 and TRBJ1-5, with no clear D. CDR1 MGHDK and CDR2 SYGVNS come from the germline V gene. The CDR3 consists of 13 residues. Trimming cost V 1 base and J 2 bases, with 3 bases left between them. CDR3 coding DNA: TGTGCCAGCAGTGAATCAGGCAATCAGCCCCAGCATTTT. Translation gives CASSESGNQPQHF.

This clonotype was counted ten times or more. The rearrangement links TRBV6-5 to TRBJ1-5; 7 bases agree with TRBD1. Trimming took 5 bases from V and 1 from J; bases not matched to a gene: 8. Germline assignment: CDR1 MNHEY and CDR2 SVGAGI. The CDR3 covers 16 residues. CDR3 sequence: CASSRQGVGSNQPQHF. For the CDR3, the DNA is TGTGCCAGCAGTCGTCAGGGGGTGGGGAGCAATCAGCCCCAGCATTTT.

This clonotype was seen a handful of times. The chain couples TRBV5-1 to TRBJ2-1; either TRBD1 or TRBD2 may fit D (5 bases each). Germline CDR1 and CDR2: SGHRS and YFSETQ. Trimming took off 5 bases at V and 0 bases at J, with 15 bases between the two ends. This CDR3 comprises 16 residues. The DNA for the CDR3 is TGCGCCAGCAGTCCCAATCCGGGGCTCTCCTACAATGAGCAGTTCTTC. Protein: CASSPNPGLSYNEQFF.

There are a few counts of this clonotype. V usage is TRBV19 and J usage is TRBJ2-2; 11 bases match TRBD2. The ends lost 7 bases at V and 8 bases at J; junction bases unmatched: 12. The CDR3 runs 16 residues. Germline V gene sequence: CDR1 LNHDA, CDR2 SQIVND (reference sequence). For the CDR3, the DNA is TGTGCCAGTACCCTGCTCGGGACTAGCGGAGAGGGGGAGCTGTTTTTT. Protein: CASTLLGTSGEGELFF.

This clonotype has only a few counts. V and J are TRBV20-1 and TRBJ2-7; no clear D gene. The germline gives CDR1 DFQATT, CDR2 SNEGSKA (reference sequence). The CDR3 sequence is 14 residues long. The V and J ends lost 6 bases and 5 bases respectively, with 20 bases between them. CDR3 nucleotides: TGCAGTGCCGCGCTAAGCCCGGTTACTAACGAGCAGTACTTC. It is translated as CSAALSPVTNEQYF.

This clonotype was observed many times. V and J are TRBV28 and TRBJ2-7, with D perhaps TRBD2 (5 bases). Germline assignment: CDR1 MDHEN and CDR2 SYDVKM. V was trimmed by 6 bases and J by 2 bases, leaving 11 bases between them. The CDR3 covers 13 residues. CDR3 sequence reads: CASSPPGAYEQYF. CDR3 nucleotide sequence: TGTGCCAGCAGCCCCCCCGGGGCCTACGAGCAGTACTTC.

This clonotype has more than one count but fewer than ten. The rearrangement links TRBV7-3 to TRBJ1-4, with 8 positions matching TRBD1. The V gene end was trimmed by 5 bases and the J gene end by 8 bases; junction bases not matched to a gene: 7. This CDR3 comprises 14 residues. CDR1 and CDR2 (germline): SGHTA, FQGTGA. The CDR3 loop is CASSLGQANEKLFF. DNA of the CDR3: TGTGCCAGCAGCCTGGGACAGGCAAACGAAAAACTGTTTTTT.

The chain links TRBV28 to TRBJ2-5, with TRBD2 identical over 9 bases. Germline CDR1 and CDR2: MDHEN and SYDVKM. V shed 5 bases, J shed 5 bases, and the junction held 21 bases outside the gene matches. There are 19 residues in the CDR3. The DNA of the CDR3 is TGTGCCAGCAGTATTGGGGGACCTAGCGGGATCGGTTTGGTGGAGACCCAGTACTTC. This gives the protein CASSIGGPSGIGLVETQYF.